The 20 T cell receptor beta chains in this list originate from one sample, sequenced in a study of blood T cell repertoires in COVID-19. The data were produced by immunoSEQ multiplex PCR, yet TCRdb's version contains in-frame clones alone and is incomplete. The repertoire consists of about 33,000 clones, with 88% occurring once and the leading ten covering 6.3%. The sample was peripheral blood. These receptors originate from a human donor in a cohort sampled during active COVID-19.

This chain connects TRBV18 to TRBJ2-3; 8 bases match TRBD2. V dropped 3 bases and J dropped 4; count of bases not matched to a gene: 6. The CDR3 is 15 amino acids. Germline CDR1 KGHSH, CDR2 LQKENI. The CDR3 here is CASSPGLAGPDTQYF. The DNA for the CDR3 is TGTGCCAGCTCACCTGGACTAGCTGGGCCAGATACGCAGTATTTT.

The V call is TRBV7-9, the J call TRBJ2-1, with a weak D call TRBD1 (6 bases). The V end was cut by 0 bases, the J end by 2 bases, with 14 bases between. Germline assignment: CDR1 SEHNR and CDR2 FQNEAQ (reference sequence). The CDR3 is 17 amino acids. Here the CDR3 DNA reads TGTGCCAGCAGCTTAGCGTTGGCCAGGGGTCCCTACAATGAGCAGTTCTTC. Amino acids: CASSLALARGPYNEQFF. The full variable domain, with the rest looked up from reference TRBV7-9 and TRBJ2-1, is DTGVSQNPRHKITKRGQNVTFRCDPISEHNRLYWYRQTLGQGPEFLTYFQNEAQLEKSRLLSDRFSAERPKGSFSTLEIQRTEQGDSAMYLCASSLALARGPYNEQFFGPGTRLTVL.

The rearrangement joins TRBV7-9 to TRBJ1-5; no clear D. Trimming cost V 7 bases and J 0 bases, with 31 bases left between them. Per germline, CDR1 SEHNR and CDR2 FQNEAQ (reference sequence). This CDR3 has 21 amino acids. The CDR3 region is CASTTPPRERLKAYSNQPQHF. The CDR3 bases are TGTGCCAGCACCACCCCTCCCCGGGAGAGGCTCAAGGCCTATAGCAATCAGCCCCAGCATTTT.

Here the CDR3 DNA reads TGCGCCAGCAGGGCGGGGTCTCGCGAGCAGTACTTC. Translated, it gives CASRAGSREQYF. V is TRBV23-1 and J is TRBJ2-7; D is possibly TRBD2 (6 bases). TRBV23-1 is filed as an ORF, its function uncertain. The CDR3 runs 12 residues. Deletions cut 6 bases from V and 6 bases from J, with 12 bases between.

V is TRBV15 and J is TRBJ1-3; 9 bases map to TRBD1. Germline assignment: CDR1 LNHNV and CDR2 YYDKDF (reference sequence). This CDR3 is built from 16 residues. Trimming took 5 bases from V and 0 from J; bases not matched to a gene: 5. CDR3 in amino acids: CATSLPGQGSGNTIYF. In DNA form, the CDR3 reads TGTGCCACCAGCCTACCGGGACAGGGCTCTGGAAACACCATATATTTT.

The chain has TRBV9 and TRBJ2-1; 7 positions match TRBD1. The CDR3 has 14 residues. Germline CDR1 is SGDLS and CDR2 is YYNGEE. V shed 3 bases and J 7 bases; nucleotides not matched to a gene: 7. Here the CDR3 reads CASSGDRVVNEQFF. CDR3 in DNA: TGTGCCAGCAGCGGAGACAGGGTAGTAAATGAGCAGTTCTTC.

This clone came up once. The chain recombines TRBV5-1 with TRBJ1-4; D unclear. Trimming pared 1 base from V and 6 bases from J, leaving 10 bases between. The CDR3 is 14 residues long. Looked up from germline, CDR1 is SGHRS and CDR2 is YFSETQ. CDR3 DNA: TGCGCCAGCAGCTTGTCGGGGAGCGATGAAAAACTGTTTTTT. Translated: CASSLSGSDEKLFF.

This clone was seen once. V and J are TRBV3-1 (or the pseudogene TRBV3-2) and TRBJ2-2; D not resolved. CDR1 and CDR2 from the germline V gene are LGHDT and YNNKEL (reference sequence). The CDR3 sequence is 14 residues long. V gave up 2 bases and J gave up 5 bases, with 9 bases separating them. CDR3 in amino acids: CASSQIARTGELFF. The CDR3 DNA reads TGTGCCAGCAGCCAAATTGCCAGAACCGGGGAGCTGTTTTTT.

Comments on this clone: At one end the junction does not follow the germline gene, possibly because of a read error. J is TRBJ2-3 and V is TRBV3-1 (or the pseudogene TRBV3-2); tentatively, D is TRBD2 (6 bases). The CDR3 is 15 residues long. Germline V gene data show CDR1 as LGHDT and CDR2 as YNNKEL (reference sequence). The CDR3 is CARQKLAERHRYAVF. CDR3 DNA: TGTGCCAGACAAAAACTAGCAGAGAGACACAGATACGCAGTATTT.

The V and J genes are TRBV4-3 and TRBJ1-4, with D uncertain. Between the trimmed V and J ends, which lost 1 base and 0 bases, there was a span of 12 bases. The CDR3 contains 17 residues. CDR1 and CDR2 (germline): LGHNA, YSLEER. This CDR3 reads CASSQGTGLATNEKLFF. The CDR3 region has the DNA TGCGCCAGCAGCCAAGGTACGGGTCTGGCAACTAATGAAAAACTGTTTTTT.

CDR3 DNA sequence: TGTGCCAGTAGCAAGGCCGAGGGTGGGCAGTATTTT. Its protein product is CASSKAEGGQYF. The chain has TRBV19 and TRBJ2-3; D may be TRBD2 (5 bases). Trimming cost V 6 bases and J 11 bases, with 15 bases left between them. The CDR3 has 12 residues. The V gene's germline CDR1 is LNHDA and CDR2 SQIVND (reference sequence).

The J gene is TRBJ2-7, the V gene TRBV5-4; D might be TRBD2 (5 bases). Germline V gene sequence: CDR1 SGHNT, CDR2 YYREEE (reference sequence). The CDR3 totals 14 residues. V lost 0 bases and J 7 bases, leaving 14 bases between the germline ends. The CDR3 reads CASSLGDYSGEQYF. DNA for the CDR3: TGTGCCAGCAGCTTGGGCGACTATTCGGGAGAGCAGTACTTC. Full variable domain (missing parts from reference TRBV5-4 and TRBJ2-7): ETGVTQSPTHLIKTRGQQVTLRCSSQSGHNTVSWYQQALGQGPQFIFQYYREEENGRGNFPPRFSGLQFPNYSSELNVNALELDDSALYLCASSLGDYSGEQYFGPGTRLTVT.

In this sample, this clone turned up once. This CDR3 is CASSLVPGEIYEQYF. The CDR3 nucleotides are TGCGCCAGCAGCTTGGTCCCGGGAGAGATCTACGAGCAGTACTTC. The chain combines TRBV5-1 with TRBJ2-7, with D possibly being TRBD2 (6 bases). V was cut by 0 bases and J by 3 bases, with 13 bases left in between. CDR3 size: 15 residues. Germline CDR1 reads SGHRS; CDR2 reads YFSETQ.

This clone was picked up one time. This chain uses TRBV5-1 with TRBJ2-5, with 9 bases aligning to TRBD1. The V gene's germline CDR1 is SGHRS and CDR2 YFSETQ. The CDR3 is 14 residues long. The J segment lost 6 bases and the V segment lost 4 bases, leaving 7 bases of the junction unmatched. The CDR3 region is CASSLVDRGKTQYF. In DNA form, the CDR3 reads TGCGCCAGCAGCCTCGTGGACAGGGGAAAGACCCAGTACTTC.

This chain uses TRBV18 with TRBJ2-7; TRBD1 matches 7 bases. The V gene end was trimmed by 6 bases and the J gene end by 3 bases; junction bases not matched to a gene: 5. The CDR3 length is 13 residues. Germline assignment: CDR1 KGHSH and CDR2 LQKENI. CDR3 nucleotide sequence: TGTGCCAGCTCTAAGGGGGCGGTCTACGAGCAGTACTTC. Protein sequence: CASSKGAVYEQYF.

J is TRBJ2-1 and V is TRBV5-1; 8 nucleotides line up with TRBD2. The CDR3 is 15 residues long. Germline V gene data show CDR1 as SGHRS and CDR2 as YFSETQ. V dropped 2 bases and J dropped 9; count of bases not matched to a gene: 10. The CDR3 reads CASSLIRGGSVEQFF. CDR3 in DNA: TGCGCCAGCAGCTTAATACGGGGGGGCAGCGTTGAGCAGTTCTTC.

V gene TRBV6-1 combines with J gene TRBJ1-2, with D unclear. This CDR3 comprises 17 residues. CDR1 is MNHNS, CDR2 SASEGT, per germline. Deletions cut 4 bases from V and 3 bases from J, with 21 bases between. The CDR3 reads CASSGLGGVVLDYGYTF. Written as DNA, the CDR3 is TGTGCCAGCAGTGGGTTAGGCGGCGTAGTCCTTGACTATGGCTACACCTTC.

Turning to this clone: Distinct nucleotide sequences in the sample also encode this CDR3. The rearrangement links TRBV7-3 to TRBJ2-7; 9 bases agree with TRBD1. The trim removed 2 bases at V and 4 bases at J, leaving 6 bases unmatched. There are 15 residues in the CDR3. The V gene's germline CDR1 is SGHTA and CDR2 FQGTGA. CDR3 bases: TGTGCCAGCAGCTTACGTGGGACAGGGCGATACGAGCAGTACTTC. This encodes CASSLRGTGRYEQYF.

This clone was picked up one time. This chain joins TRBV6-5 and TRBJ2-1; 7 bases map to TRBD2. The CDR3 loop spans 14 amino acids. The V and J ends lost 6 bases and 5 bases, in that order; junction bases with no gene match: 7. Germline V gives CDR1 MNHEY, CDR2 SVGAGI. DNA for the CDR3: TGTGCCAGCAGGCGGGCGGGAGTTAACAATGAGCAGTTCTTC. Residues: CASRRAGVNNEQFF.

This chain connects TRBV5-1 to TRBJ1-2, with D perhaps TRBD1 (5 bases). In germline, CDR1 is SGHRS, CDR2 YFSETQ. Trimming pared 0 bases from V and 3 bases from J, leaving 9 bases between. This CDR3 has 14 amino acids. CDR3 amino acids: CASSLESTDYGYTF. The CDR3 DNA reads TGCGCCAGCAGCTTGGAATCGACAGACTATGGCTACACCTTC.